This TCR beta chain was recovered during a study of shared clonotypes between healthy human individuals. Study in general: Contributing individuals were a couple of females and three males aged 18 to 49. Study findings and constraints: Generation probabilities were higher for clonotypes shared across all four sorted-subset donors than for unshared ones.

Libraries were prepared by immunoSEQ multiplex PCR; TCRdb keeps only in-frame clonotypes and omits some of them. The table has around 600,000 clones, around 96% seen once. On this clone itself: The antigen is undetermined.

Naive-designated CD8 cells lacked CD45RO, were positively enriched for CCR7, and omitted terminally differentiated effector memory CD45RA+ cells. Input material: naive CD8+ T cells sorted from blood. This receptor was identified in a woman younger than 45 in good health.

The CDR3 spells CASSGQARVYEQYF. In DNA form, the CDR3 reads TGTGCCAGCAGTGGACAGGCCCGGGTATACGAGCAGTACTTC. The gene calls are TRBV2 and TRBJ2-7; D may be TRBD1 (6 bases). Germline CDR1 is SNHLY and CDR2 is FYNNEI. The CDR3 spans 14 residues. V was pared by 4 bases and J by 4 bases, with 14 bases between.